This T cell receptor beta chain was documented in a study of cytomegalovirus exposure and HLA in healthy donors. This clone was recorded a few times. PCR used 60 Vbeta primers and 13 Jbeta primers. Sequencing was performed with immunoSEQ multiplex PCR; in TCRdb, only in-frame clones are kept and a portion is missing. This sample yields 90,000 or so clones, of which about four fifths are seen a single time; nearly 3.5% belongs to the top ten. CDR3 size: 13 residues. The trim removed 2 bases at V and 7 bases at J, leaving 2 bases unmatched. The germline V gene encodes CDR1 WNHNN and CDR2 SYGVQD (reference sequence).

The rearrangement joins TRBV10-1 to TRBJ2-3; 8 nucleotides line up with TRBD2. This clonotype was obtained from a man aged 30 to 39 in good health and CMV-seropositive. Sequenced sample: PBMCs. The CDR3 DNA reads as TGCGCCAGCAGTGAGGGACTAGCAAATACGCAGTATTTT. It yields the protein CASSEGLANTQYF.